Sequencing of this T cell receptor beta chain was carried out in a study of T cells in lung cancer brain metastases. Turning to the study itself: Seventeen of the 20 patients had a tobacco use history. Study results and limitations: Unique productive clones were significantly fewer in brain metastases: median approximately 1,600 versus 4,100. Paired lesions shared few clones; most were lesion-specific (mean Morisita approximately 0.22).

Either synchronous oligometastatic disease or delayed solitary brain metastasis recurrence led to resection. This clone was observed once. Its matching antigen is unknown. Here immunoSEQ multiplex PCR was the method, and the copy in TCRdb shows in-frame clones only, minus some. The sample comprises a few thousand clones, just over 90% of which are singletons, and about 4.3% rests with the top ten. Germline CDR1 and CDR2: LGHNA and YSLEER. The CDR3 has 18 residues. Unmatched junction bases numbered 7, after V lost 2 bases and J lost 0 bases. The sequence was collected from a woman aged 50 to 60 with non-small cell lung cancer. V gene TRBV4-3 combines with J gene TRBJ2-3; TRBD2 aligns across 11 bases. Sequenced: tumor tissue from the primary lung tumor. CDR3 amino acids: CASSQLPASGGSTDTQYF. The CDR3 DNA reads TGCGCCAGCAGCCAACTCCCGGCTAGCGGGGGGAGCACAGATACGCAGTATTTT.